The 22 T cell receptor beta chains reported below all come from one sample, sequenced in a study of Graves' ophthalmopathy and Graves' hyperthyroidism. TCR beta CDR3 amplification used RNA transcripts. Second-round multiplex PCR came after first-round RT-PCR with HTBI primers. MiXCR, run by TCRdb on the multiplex PCR reads, gives a single entry per CDR3 protein. The sample includes roughly 1.1 million distinct CDR3 sequences, less than 45% seen only once; the top ten take 8.5% to 14%. Specimen: peripheral blood or thyroid tissue (not recorded which). These receptors were taken from an adult man with Graves' hyperthyroidism.

This chain links TRBV10-2 with TRBJ2-5; possibly TRBD2 for D (5 bases). V lost 3 bases and J 5 bases, leaving 13 bases between the germline ends. The CDR3 sequence is 14 residues long. CDR1 and CDR2 (germline): WSHSY, SAAADI. In nucleotides, the CDR3 is TGCGCCAGCAGTGACGACACGGGGTTCGAGACCCAGTACTTC. It translates to CASSDDTGFETQYF.

The J gene is TRBJ1-1, the V gene TRBV29-1, with D tentatively TRBD1 (6 bases). CDR3 length: 16 residues. Germline V gives CDR1 SQVTM, CDR2 ANQGSEA. The germline V and J ends were trimmed by 6 bases and 0 bases, with 20 bases remaining between them. The CDR3 nucleotides are TGCAGCGTCCTATCGGCAGGGGCACAAATGAACACTGAAGCTTTCTTT. Protein: CSVLSAGAQMNTEAFF.

This clonotype appeared many times. The genes are TRBV7-2 and TRBJ1-5; TRBD1 matches 7 bases. The CDR3 sequence is 14 residues long. The ends lost 2 bases at V and 4 bases at J; junction bases unmatched: 2. The V gene's germline CDR1 is SGHTA and CDR2 FQGNSA. The CDR3 nucleotides read TGTGCCAGCAGCTTAAAGACAGGGAATCAGCCCCAGCATTTT. It yields the protein CASSLKTGNQPQHF.

This chain links TRBV19 with TRBJ1-2; possible D gene TRBD1, 6 bases. The CDR3 totals 17 residues. Trimming removed 9 bases at V and 3 bases at J, with 26 bases between. The germline V gene has CDR1 LNHDA and CDR2 SQIVND (reference sequence). The DNA for the CDR3 is TGTGCCAGCCAGCATCCGGGACAACATAAAGGCGACTATGGCTACACCTTC. Translation: CASQHPGQHKGDYGYTF.

The rearrangement joins TRBV6-6 to TRBJ1-2; a weak D match, TRBD1 (5 bases). The CDR3 is 15 residues long. The V gene's germline CDR1 is MNHNY and CDR2 SVGAGI (reference sequence). V was trimmed by 5 bases and J by 7 bases, leaving 20 bases between them. CDR3 DNA: TGTGCCAGCAGTCTTATGCCCCTAGGGGCGGGTGGCTACACCTTC. It codes for CASSLMPLGAGGYTF.

The chain carries TRBV5-5 and TRBJ2-1; TRBD1 is a possible D gene (6 bases). The ends were cut back, 0 bases at V and 4 bases at J, with 14 bases in the middle. The CDR3 has 16 residues. Per the germline V gene, CDR1 is SGHKS and CDR2 is YYEKEE (reference sequence). CDR3: CASSLGATGKYNEQFF. The CDR3 nucleotides read TGTGCCAGCAGCTTGGGCGCGACAGGAAAATACAATGAGCAGTTCTTC. The whole variable domain, filled in from reference TRBV5-5 and TRBJ2-1, reads DAGVTQSPTHLIKTRGQQVTLRCSPISGHKSVSWYQQVLGQGPQFIFQYYEKEERGRGNFPDRFSARQFPNYSSELNVNALLLGDSALYLCASSLGATGKYNEQFFGPGTRLTVL.

The chain couples TRBV7-2 to TRBJ1-5; TRBD1 matches 8 bases. Trimming removed 0 bases from V and 7 bases from J; junction bases left unmatched: 8. Germline assignment: CDR1 SGHTA and CDR2 FQGNSA. The CDR3 has 16 residues. The CDR3 is CASSLAGQGGWQPQHF. The CDR3 DNA reads TGTGCCAGCAGCTTAGCCGGACAGGGAGGTTGGCAGCCCCAGCATTTT.

The V and J genes are TRBV29-1 and TRBJ1-5; D is unresolved. Germline CDR1 and CDR2: SQVTM and ANQGSEA. The CDR3 is made up of 11 amino acids. Trimming took off 8 bases at V and 4 bases at J, with 9 bases between the two ends. The CDR3 bases are TGCAGCTTAGGGCTGAATCAGCCCCAGCATTTT. Amino acids: CSLGLNQPQHF.

The chain employs TRBV19 and TRBJ2-7; D possibly matches TRBD1 or TRBD2 (6 bases each). This CDR3 contains 13 residues. The V gene's germline CDR1 is LNHDA and CDR2 SQIVND (reference sequence). V dropped 3 bases and J dropped 6 bases, with 12 bases sitting between them. This CDR3 is CASSIEGGREQYF. The CDR3 DNA sequence: TGTGCCAGTAGTATTGAGGGGGGCCGCGAGCAGTACTTC.

This chain joins TRBV2 and TRBJ1-1; 11 positions match TRBD1. The junction had 10 bases not matched to a gene; V was cut back by 6 bases and J by 4 bases. Germline CDR1 is SNHLY and CDR2 is FYNNEI. This CDR3 comprises 16 residues. The CDR3 here is CASRTGTGGSATEAFF. As DNA, the CDR3 is TGTGCCAGCAGGACCGGGACAGGGGGATCAGCCACTGAAGCTTTCTTT.

This clonotype was seen many times. V gene TRBV25-1 combines with J gene TRBJ2-3; TRBD2 agrees at 9 bases. CDR1 is MGHDK, CDR2 SYGVNS, per germline. The CDR3 is 18 residues long. The V segment lost 1 base and the J segment 2 bases; nucleotides outside the gene matches: 10. CDR3 in amino acids: CASSESAGGRGNTDTQYF. DNA of the CDR3: TGTGCCAGCAGTGAATCGGCGGGGGGGCGGGGTAACACAGATACGCAGTATTTT.

At least ten counts were recorded for this clonotype. V and J are TRBV10-3 and TRBJ2-2; no definite D call. The CDR3 spans 15 residues. CDR1 is ENHRY, CDR2 SYGVKD, per germline. V lost 3 bases and J 0 bases, leaving 8 bases between the germline ends. For the CDR3, the DNA is TGTGCCATCAGTGACTTTGAGGCGAACACCGGGGAGCTGTTTTTT. Translating it yields CAISDFEANTGELFF.

In this sample, this clonotype turned up many times. The chain uses TRBV13 and TRBJ2-5; D is unresolved. CDR3 length: 13 amino acids. The germline V gene has CDR1 PRHDT and CDR2 FYEKMQ (reference sequence). V was clipped by 0 bases and J by 5 bases, with 7 bases between them. This CDR3 reads CASSLGLMETQYF. The CDR3 DNA follows: TGTGCCAGCAGCTTAGGCTTGATGGAGACCCAGTACTTC.

This clonotype was seen many times. V usage is TRBV7-8 and J usage is TRBJ1-1; D is undetermined. CDR1 is SGHVS and CDR2 is FQNEAQ in the germline V gene. The CDR3 contains 13 residues. Trimming cost V 11 bases and J 0 bases, with 13 bases left between them. For the CDR3, the DNA is TGTGCCTCCCTTGAGGGAGTGAACACTGAAGCTTTCTTT. Translating it yields CASLEGVNTEAFF.

This clonotype was detected only a few times. The genes are TRBV12-3 or TRBV12-4 and TRBJ1-2; D remains ambiguous. Trimming shortened V by 3 bases and J by 1 base, and 6 bases separated the two germline ends. The CDR3 totals 13 residues. This chain's CDR3 is CASSFSHNYGYTF. The CDR3 DNA follows: TGTGCCAGCAGTTTCTCCCATAACTATGGCTACACCTTC.

This clonotype was observed at least ten times. The rearrangement joins TRBV5-1 to TRBJ2-7; either TRBD1 or TRBD2 may fit D (7 bases each). Germline loops: CDR1 SGHRS, CDR2 YFSETQ. CDR3 length: 16 amino acids. V was cut by 4 bases and J by 3 bases, with 20 bases left in between. As DNA, the CDR3 is TGCGCCAGCAGCATCCCCGAGACAGGGAGGGACTACGAGCAGTACTTC. Protein sequence: CASSIPETGRDYEQYF.

The V gene is TRBV10-3, the J gene TRBJ1-2; 9 bases are a match to TRBD1. Germline V gives CDR1 ENHRY, CDR2 SYGVKD. This CDR3 has 14 amino acids. After removal of 7 bases from V and 8 bases from J, the junction contained 11 bases not matched to a gene. The CDR3 protein is CAINPGQGEYGYTF. The CDR3 coding sequence is TGTGCCATCAATCCGGGACAGGGCGAATACGGCTACACCTTC.

A note on this clonotype: It is likely a read error, because the conserved phenylalanine at the end of the CDR3 is missing. The DNA is omitted, as the CDR3 cannot be located on it reliably, and the CDR3 follows TCRdb's listing. V gene TRBV6-5 combines with J gene TRBJ1-4; the table's D call, TRBD1, has no DNA check behind it. The CDR3 totals 10 residues, both ends included. Germline assignment: CDR1 MNHEY and CDR2 SVGAGI. The chain's CDR3 is CASRQGQGAY.

This clonotype showed up just a few times. J is TRBJ2-2 and V is TRBV5-1; no clear D gene. Germline CDR1 reads SGHRS; CDR2 reads YFSETQ. V shed 4 bases and J shed 9 bases, with 16 bases lying between them. This CDR3 is built from 14 residues. The DNA of the CDR3 is TGCGCCAGCAGCCTCGACATAGTAGCCCGGGAGCTGTTTTTT. Translation: CASSLDIVARELFF.

There are many counts of this clonotype. The chain combines TRBV9 with TRBJ1-1; D remains unclear. Trimming left V 0 bases short and J 1 base short, with 7 bases between. Germline loops: CDR1 SGDLS, CDR2 YYNGEE. The CDR3 totals 14 residues. CDR3 region: CASSVGVENTEAFF. The CDR3 nucleotides read TGTGCCAGCAGCGTAGGGGTGGAGAACACTGAAGCTTTCTTT.

This clonotype came up many times. The chain is built from TRBV5-1 and TRBJ1-1; D unclear. The CDR3 consists of 15 residues. V lost 0 bases, J lost 2 bases, and 11 bases lay in between. The germline V gene has CDR1 SGHRS and CDR2 YFSETQ. The CDR3 region has the DNA TGCGCCAGCAGCTTGGAGTCCTCCATAAACACTGAAGCTTTCTTT. Translation gives CASSLESSINTEAFF.

The chain has TRBV4-3 and TRBJ2-5; 8 bases fit TRBD2. V gave up 9 bases and J gave up 4 bases; unmatched junction bases: 7. The CDR3 loop spans 13 amino acids. CDR1 is LGHNA, CDR2 YSLEER, per germline. The CDR3 protein is CASSGTYRETQYF. The DNA of the CDR3 is TGCGCCAGTAGCGGGACGTACCGAGAGACCCAGTACTTC.